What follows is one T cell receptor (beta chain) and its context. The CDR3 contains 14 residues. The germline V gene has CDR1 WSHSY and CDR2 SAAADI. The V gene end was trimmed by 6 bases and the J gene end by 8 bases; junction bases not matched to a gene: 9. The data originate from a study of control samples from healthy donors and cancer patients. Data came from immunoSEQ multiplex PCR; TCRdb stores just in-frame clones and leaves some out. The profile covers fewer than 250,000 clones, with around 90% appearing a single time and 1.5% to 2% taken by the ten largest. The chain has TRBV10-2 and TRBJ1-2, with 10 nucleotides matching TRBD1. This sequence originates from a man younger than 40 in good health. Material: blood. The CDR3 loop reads CASREGQGSYGYTF. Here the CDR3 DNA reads TGCGCCAGCAGGGAGGGACAGGGGTCGTACGGCTACACCTTC.